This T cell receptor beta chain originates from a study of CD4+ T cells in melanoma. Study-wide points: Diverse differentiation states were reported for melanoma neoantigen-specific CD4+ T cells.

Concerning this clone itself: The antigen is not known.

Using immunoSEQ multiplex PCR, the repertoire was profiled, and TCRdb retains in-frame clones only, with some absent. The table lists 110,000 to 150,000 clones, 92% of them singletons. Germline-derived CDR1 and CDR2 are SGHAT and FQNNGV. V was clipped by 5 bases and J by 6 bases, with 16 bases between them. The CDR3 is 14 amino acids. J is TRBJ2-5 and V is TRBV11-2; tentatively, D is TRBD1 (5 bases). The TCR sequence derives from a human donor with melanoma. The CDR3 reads CASSPPAGSKTQYF. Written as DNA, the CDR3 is TGTGCCAGCAGCCCGCCGGCAGGGTCAAAGACCCAGTACTTC.